Each of the 28 T cell receptor beta chains below was sequenced from the same sample in a study of blood T cell repertoires in COVID-19. Here immunoSEQ multiplex PCR was the method, and the copy in TCRdb shows in-frame clones only, minus some. This table holds a few hundred thousand clones, 70% to 90% found once. What was sequenced was PBMCs or T cells enriched from blood (not recorded which). These receptors all come from a man aged 35-49 years in a cohort exposed to, infected with or recovered from COVID-19 (not recorded which).

This clone was seen only a few times. V usage is TRBV10-1 and J usage is TRBJ1-5; D might be TRBD1 (5 bases). The CDR3 contains 13 residues. V lost 4 bases, J lost 6 bases, and 10 bases lay in between. CDR1 and CDR2 (germline): WNHNN, SYGVQD (reference sequence). CDR3: CASSVTQGQPQHF. CDR3 nucleotides: TGCGCCAGCAGTGTAACTCAGGGTCAGCCCCAGCATTTT.

J is TRBJ2-1 and V is TRBV6-4; 12 bases match TRBD2. The CDR3 is 17 amino acids. Germline CDR1 is MRHNA and CDR2 is SNTAGT. The V gene end was trimmed by 0 bases and the J gene end by 10 bases; junction bases not matched to a gene: 10. CDR3 residues: CASSDSGSSGRAQEQFF. DNA of the CDR3: TGTGCCAGCAGTGACTCGGGTTCTAGCGGGAGGGCCCAGGAGCAGTTCTTC.

This clone appeared a few times. The rearrangement links TRBV10-3 to TRBJ1-1; D unresolved. CDR1 ENHRY and CDR2 SYGVKD come from the germline V gene. The CDR3 runs 12 residues. The V end lost 3 bases, the J end lost 7 bases, and 9 bases lay between the germline ends. The CDR3 coding sequence is TGTGCCATCAGTGAAGCGGGGTATGAAGCTTTCTTT. This translates into CAISEAGYEAFF.

The chain uses TRBV4-2 and TRBJ2-7; no firm D call. In germline, CDR1 is LGHNA, CDR2 YNFKEQ. This CDR3 is built from 15 residues. V dropped 1 base and J dropped 1 base, with 11 bases sitting between them. CDR3 sequence reads: CASSQGRALSYEQYF. The CDR3 DNA reads TGTGCCAGCAGCCAAGGAAGAGCCCTTTCCTACGAGCAGTACTTC.

The chain links TRBV30 to TRBJ2-5, with TRBD1 identical over 7 bases. Germline V CDR1 and CDR2: GTSNPN, SVGIG (reference sequence). The CDR3 covers 14 residues. Losses at the gene ends were 5 bases for V and 4 bases for J; bases not matched to a gene: 10. The CDR3 here is CAWRDSRSGETQYF. DNA of the CDR3: TGTGCCTGGCGGGACAGTCGTTCGGGAGAGACCCAGTACTTC.

The chain employs TRBV28 and TRBJ2-6; the match to TRBD1 covers 7 bases. There are 17 residues in the CDR3. Per germline, CDR1 MDHEN and CDR2 SYDVKM. V lost 5 bases, J lost 0 bases, and 7 bases stayed unmatched. CDR3 DNA: TGTGCCAGCAGTCCGCCGACAGGGAACTCTGGGGCCAACGTCCTGACTTTC. Its protein is CASSPPTGNSGANVLTF.

The chain joins TRBV18 to TRBJ2-4; 10 bases line up with TRBD2. Per the germline V gene, CDR1 is KGHSH and CDR2 is LQKENI. The CDR3 covers 16 residues. After removal of 3 bases from V and 4 bases from J, the junction contained 6 bases not matched to a gene. CDR3 in amino acids: CASSPATTSGKNIQYF. The CDR3 DNA reads as TGTGCCAGCTCACCTGCCACGACTAGCGGGAAAAACATTCAGTACTTC.

The V call is TRBV9, the J call TRBJ1-5, with D maybe TRBD1 (5 bases). CDR3 length equals 13 residues. The V and J ends lost 0 bases and 6 bases respectively, with 7 bases between them. Germline-derived CDR1 and CDR2 are SGDLS and YYNGEE. The CDR3 DNA sequence: TGTGCCAGCAGCGTAGTGGGGGGTCAGCCCCAGCATTTT. Translating it yields CASSVVGGQPQHF.

The chain recombines TRBV5-1 with TRBJ2-3, with 14 bases identical to TRBD2. V gave up 0 bases and J gave up 6 bases; unmatched junction bases: 3. This CDR3 is 16 amino acids long. Germline CDR1 is SGHRS and CDR2 is YFSETQ. CDR3 sequence reads: CASSLGLAGGRDTQYF. The CDR3 DNA reads TGCGCCAGCAGCTTGGGACTAGCGGGAGGGCGGGATACGCAGTATTTT.

The chain couples TRBV2 to TRBJ2-1; 7 positions agree with TRBD2. Germline trimming cut 3 bases from V and 8 bases from J; bases unmatched to any gene: 13. Per the germline V gene, CDR1 is SNHLY and CDR2 is FYNNEI. The CDR3 is made up of 16 amino acids. The CDR3: CASSDLGPEAGYEQFF. Here the CDR3 DNA reads TGTGCCAGCAGTGATCTGGGGCCGGAAGCGGGATATGAGCAGTTCTTC.

This sequence joins TRBV11-2 and TRBJ2-1, with 7 nucleotides matching TRBD2. This CDR3 is built from 19 residues. The V segment lost 3 bases and the J segment 2 bases; nucleotides outside the gene matches: 16. Germline V gene sequence: CDR1 SGHAT, CDR2 FQNNGV. CDR3 coding DNA: TGTGCCAGCAGCTTTTGGGCCCCCGCTAGCGGTATGCCCTACAATGAGCAGTTCTTC. Translation gives CASSFWAPASGMPYNEQFF.

The chain is built from TRBV6-1 and TRBJ2-7; D is possibly TRBD1 (6 bases). The CDR3 runs 14 residues. The V end lost 1 base, the J end lost 1 base, and 8 bases lay between the germline ends. Germline-derived CDR1 and CDR2 are MNHNS and SASEGT. CDR3 nucleotide sequence: TGTGCCAGCAGTGAAGTGAGGGGGTCCTACGAGCAGTACTTC. Its translation is CASSEVRGSYEQYF.

The CDR3, as DNA: TGTGCCAGCAGCAGAGGTTTCGGGGTTCTACAAGAGACCCAGTACTTC. Translating it yields CASSRGFGVLQETQYF. V gene TRBV3-1 (or the pseudogene TRBV3-2) combines with J gene TRBJ2-5, with a tentative D call TRBD2 (5 bases). This CDR3 has 16 amino acids. Trimming cost V 5 bases and J 2 bases, with 18 bases left between them. In germline, CDR1 is LGHDT, CDR2 YNNKEL (reference sequence).

The V and J genes are TRBV4-2 and TRBJ2-1; 7 bases fit TRBD2. The CDR3 extends over 16 amino acids. The junction had 8 bases not matched to a gene; V was cut back by 3 bases and J by 3 bases. CDR1 is LGHNA, CDR2 YNFKEQ, per germline. The CDR3 coding sequence is TGTGCCAGCAGCCAGGGTTCTAGCGGAGGCTACAATGAGCAGTTCTTC. It yields the protein CASSQGSSGGYNEQFF.

The genes are TRBV19 and TRBJ2-2; 9 nucleotides agree with TRBD2. CDR1 and CDR2 from the germline V gene are LNHDA and SQIVND (reference sequence). The CDR3 runs 15 residues. The V and J ends lost 7 bases and 1 base, in that order; junction bases with no gene match: 4. The CDR3 nucleotides read TGTGCCAGTAAGCTACTAGCGGGGAACACCGGGGAGCTGTTTTTT. Translating gives CASKLLAGNTGELFF.

This clone was seen just once. The V and J genes are TRBV7-9 and TRBJ1-2; D unresolved. Looked up from germline, CDR1 is SEHNR and CDR2 is FQNEAQ (reference sequence). The CDR3 contains 12 residues. V lost 5 bases to trimming and J lost 2 bases, with 6 bases between them. The CDR3, as DNA: TGTGCCAGCAGCGCGGAAAACTATGGCTACACCTTC. Its protein product is CASSAENYGYTF.

The CDR3 nucleotides read TGCAGTGCTAGTCCCGTCGGGCAGGGGGCAAGGGAGCAGTACTTC. Its protein product is CSASPVGQGAREQYF. The chain joins TRBV20-1 to TRBJ2-7; TRBD1 aligns across 8 bases. Germline CDR1 reads DFQATT; CDR2 reads SNEGSKA (reference sequence). V was pared by 3 bases and J by 7 bases, with 14 bases of the junction left unmatched. This CDR3 comprises 15 residues.

The chain links TRBV29-1 to TRBJ2-7; TRBD1 agrees at 8 bases. This CDR3 region has 14 residues. V dropped 6 bases and J dropped 7; count of bases not matched to a gene: 14. The germline V gene encodes CDR1 SQVTM and CDR2 ANQGSEA. In DNA form, the CDR3 reads TGCAGCGTCACACCGCTGGACAGGGTGTTTGAGCAGTACTTC. Translating gives CSVTPLDRVFEQYF.

The chain carries TRBV3-1 (or the pseudogene TRBV3-2) and TRBJ1-3; D is undetermined. The CDR3 has 15 amino acids. Trimming removed 1 base from V and 3 bases from J, with 10 bases in between. Germline V gene sequence: CDR1 LGHDT, CDR2 YNNKEL (reference sequence). CDR3 protein: CASSQAGGGGNTIYF. DNA of the CDR3: TGTGCCAGCAGCCAAGCTGGTGGAGGTGGAAACACCATATATTTT.

J is TRBJ1-6 and V is TRBV2; 9 bases fit TRBD1. Per germline, CDR1 SNHLY and CDR2 FYNNEI. CDR3 length: 14 residues. The J segment lost 5 bases and the V segment lost 10 bases, leaving 6 bases of the junction unmatched. CDR3 in amino acids: CATSQGAHNSPLHF. The CDR3 bases are TGTGCCACCTCACAGGGGGCACATAATTCACCCCTCCACTTT.

The chain carries TRBV9 and TRBJ2-2; 7 bases align to TRBD2. The CDR3 is 15 amino acids. After removal of 1 base from V and 3 bases from J, the junction contained 3 bases not matched to a gene. Germline V CDR1 and CDR2: SGDLS, YYNGEE. DNA of the CDR3: TGTGCCAGCAGCGTATTCCGGGAGGACACCGGGGAGCTGTTTTTT. Its protein product is CASSVFREDTGELFF.

This chain links TRBV10-3 with TRBJ2-5; 9 bases map to TRBD2. CDR1 ENHRY and CDR2 SYGVKD come from the germline V gene. The V segment lost 11 bases and the J segment 5 bases; nucleotides outside the gene matches: 9. This CDR3 spans 13 amino acids. The CDR3 reads CASNIAGDETQYF. DNA of the CDR3: TGTGCCTCGAACATAGCGGGAGATGAGACCCAGTACTTC.

This clone was seen once. The gene calls are TRBV11-2 and TRBJ2-7; 7 bases agree with TRBD2. The CDR3 is made up of 14 amino acids. Germline V gene lookup returns CDR1 SGHAT and CDR2 FQNNGV. J lost 2 bases, V lost 3 bases, and 4 bases had no gene match. The CDR3 is CASSLAGETYEQYF. In DNA form, the CDR3 reads TGTGCCAGCAGCTTGGCGGGAGAGACCTACGAGCAGTACTTC.

V usage is TRBV20-1 and J usage is TRBJ1-2; 7 nucleotides agree with TRBD1. The V and J ends lost 3 bases and 1 base, in that order; junction bases with no gene match: 5. Germline loops: CDR1 DFQATT, CDR2 SNEGSKA (reference sequence). The CDR3 consists of 14 residues. The CDR3 is CSASETGINYGYTF. CDR3 nucleotides: TGCAGTGCTAGTGAGACAGGGATTAACTATGGCTACACCTTC.

This clone was seen a few times. This chain uses TRBV3-1 (or the pseudogene TRBV3-2) with TRBJ1-1; no clear D gene. Germline CDR1 and CDR2: LGHDT and YNNKEL (reference sequence). With 1 base removed from V and 2 bases from J, the gap between germline ends came to 8 bases. The CDR3 covers 14 residues. This CDR3 is CASSQGRGNTEAFF. The CDR3 DNA follows: TGTGCCAGCAGCCAAGGACGGGGAAACACTGAAGCTTTCTTT.

This sequence joins TRBV4-2 and TRBJ1-6, with D perhaps matching TRBD1 (5 bases). The CDR3 is made up of 15 amino acids. V shed 0 bases and J shed 7 bases, with 10 bases lying between them. Germline V CDR1 and CDR2: LGHNA, YNFKEQ. CDR3: CASSQEGRQNSPLHF. DNA for the CDR3: TGTGCCAGCAGCCAAGAGGGGCGCCAGAATTCACCCCTCCACTTT.

This clone has a single count. The chain is built from TRBV3-1 (or the pseudogene TRBV3-2) and TRBJ2-2, with D possibly being TRBD2 (6 bases). Per germline, CDR1 LGHDT and CDR2 YNNKEL (reference sequence). This CDR3 comprises 16 residues. V was pared by 1 base and J by 6 bases, with 15 bases between. The CDR3 DNA reads as TGTGCCAGCAGCCAAGCCTCGGGGGTGGACGCCGGGGAGCTGTTTTTT. Its translation: CASSQASGVDAGELFF.

This chain joins TRBV10-3 and TRBJ2-1; D unclear. V was pared by 0 bases and J by 7 bases, with 19 bases between. Germline CDR1 ENHRY, CDR2 SYGVKD. This CDR3 contains 17 residues. The DNA of the CDR3 is TGTGCCATCAGTGAGTCTGGCACACCCCAACCGCTTAATGAGCAGTTCTTC. Protein sequence: CAISESGTPQPLNEQFF.